Below, 32 T cell receptor beta chains from the same sample are listed, as sequenced in a study of blood T cell repertoires in COVID-19. Generated by immunoSEQ multiplex PCR, the TCRdb table keeps only in-frame clones and is missing some. This table holds 270,000 or so clones, about 76% found once. The sequenced material came from peripheral blood. The receptor set was obtained from a woman aged 60-70 years with active or convalescent COVID-19.

The V call is TRBV19, the J call TRBJ2-5; TRBD1 matches 7 bases. CDR3 length: 11 residues. Germline trimming cut 7 bases from V and 5 bases from J; bases unmatched to any gene: 1. Germline V gene lookup returns CDR1 LNHDA and CDR2 SQIVND (reference sequence). The CDR3 loop is CASTTGETQYF. CDR3 in DNA: TGTGCCAGTACGACAGGGGAGACCCAGTACTTC.

CDR3 residues: CASSLGRATETQYF. Here the CDR3 DNA reads TGTGCCAGCAGCTTAGGCAGGGCGACGGAGACCCAGTACTTC. The genes are TRBV7-8 and TRBJ2-5; D might be TRBD1 (5 bases). V was clipped by 1 base and J by 5 bases, with 11 bases between them. This CDR3 has 14 residues. Germline loops: CDR1 SGHVS, CDR2 FQNEAQ.

The rearrangement uses TRBV6-5 and TRBJ2-3; 14 nucleotides line up with TRBD2. The germline V gene encodes CDR1 MNHEY and CDR2 SVGAGI. This CDR3 is built from 15 residues. Trimming removed 5 bases from V and 5 bases from J; junction bases left unmatched: 3. The CDR3 coding sequence is TGTGCCAGCAGTCCGACTAGCGGGGGGGGAGATACGCAGTATTTT. Its protein is CASSPTSGGGDTQYF.

The chain recombines TRBV2 with TRBJ1-5; 9 bases agree with TRBD1. Germline CDR1 and CDR2: SNHLY and FYNNEI. This CDR3 has 13 residues. With 8 bases clipped from V and 5 bases from J, the junction kept 4 bases outside the gene matches. The DNA of the CDR3 is TGTGCCAGCCGGGGACAGGGACATCAGCCCCAGCATTTT. Translation gives CASRGQGHQPQHF.

The chain has TRBV7-2 and TRBJ2-7; TRBD2 agrees at 14 bases. Trimming cost V 5 bases and J 4 bases; bases outside gene matches: 7. Looked up from germline, CDR1 is SGHTA and CDR2 is FQGNSA. The CDR3 is 16 residues long. The CDR3 loop reads CASSPTSGGAGYEQYF. The CDR3 DNA is TGTGCCAGCAGCCCGACTAGCGGGGGGGCGGGGTACGAGCAGTACTTC. The entire variable domain, with the rest obtained from reference TRBV7-2 and TRBJ2-7, is as follows: GAGVSQSPSNKVTEKGKDVELRCDPISGHTALYWYRQSLGQGLEFLIYFQGNSAPDKSGLPSDRFSAERTGGSVSTLTIQRTQQEDSAVYLCASSPTSGGAGYEQYFGPGTRLTVT.

This clone was seen only once. In DNA, the CDR3 is TGCGCCAGCAGCCAAGAAGTCGGAGGGGACCTATATGGCTACACCTTC. Protein: CASSQEVGGDLYGYTF. The V gene is TRBV4-1, the J gene TRBJ1-2, with D possibly being TRBD1 (5 bases). Germline CDR1 MGHRA, CDR2 YSYEKL. The CDR3 spans 16 residues. V was clipped by 0 bases and J by 5 bases, with 16 bases between them.

The chain links TRBV5-1 to TRBJ1-2, with 12 bases identical to TRBD1. This CDR3 has 14 residues. From germline, CDR1 is SGHRS and CDR2 YFSETQ. J lost 6 bases, V lost 4 bases, and 4 bases had no gene match. CDR3 bases: TGCGCCAGCAGCATAGGGACAGGGGGCAATGGCTACACCTTC. Translation: CASSIGTGGNGYTF.

This chain links TRBV5-4 with TRBJ2-1, with 11 bases identical to TRBD1. The CDR3 contains 15 residues. J was trimmed by 7 bases and V by 4 bases; bases with no gene match: 7. Germline V lookup: CDR1 SGHNT, CDR2 YYREEE (reference sequence). The CDR3 protein is CASSTRDRGVNEQFF. CDR3 coding DNA: TGTGCCAGCAGCACCCGGGACAGGGGGGTTAATGAGCAGTTCTTC.

J is TRBJ2-1 and V is TRBV6-5; the match to TRBD2 covers 10 bases. The CDR3 runs to 15 residues. The germline gives CDR1 MNHEY, CDR2 SVGAGI. Unmatched junction bases numbered 6, after V lost 7 bases and J lost 3 bases. In DNA, the CDR3 is TGTGCCAGCAAGGGCGGACTAGCGGACTACAATGAGCAGTTCTTC. It specifies CASKGGLADYNEQFF.

The V gene is TRBV5-4, the J gene TRBJ1-2; tentatively, D is TRBD1 (6 bases). Germline loops: CDR1 SGHNT, CDR2 YYREEE (reference sequence). The CDR3 length is 15 residues. V lost 0 bases and J lost 4, with 13 bases in between. Written as DNA, the CDR3 is TGTGCCAGCAGCTTGGCGGCAGGGGACCTCTATGGCTACACCTTC. It codes for CASSLAAGDLYGYTF.

Details on this clone: Other DNA sequences within the sample encode an identical CDR3. The chain couples TRBV5-1 to TRBJ1-4; TRBD1 matches 8 bases. CDR1 SGHRS and CDR2 YFSETQ come from the germline V gene. With 1 base clipped from V and 8 bases from J, the junction kept 4 bases outside the gene matches. This CDR3 is built from 14 residues. Here the CDR3 reads CASSLQGAGEKLFF. CDR3 in DNA: TGCGCCAGCAGCTTGCAGGGGGCAGGGGAAAAACTGTTTTTT.

The CDR3 loop reads CAISVQGVGTGELFF. The CDR3 DNA follows: TGTGCCATCAGTGTTCAGGGGGTCGGCACCGGGGAGCTGTTTTTT. This rearrangement joins TRBV10-3 to TRBJ2-2; 7 bases line up with TRBD1. This CDR3 has 15 residues. Germline CDR1 is ENHRY and CDR2 is SYGVKD. V lost 4 bases and J lost 4; bases outside the gene matches: 6.

This sequence joins TRBV6-5 and TRBJ2-7, with D possibly TRBD1 on 6 matching bases. CDR3 size: 14 residues. Trimming removed 6 bases at V and 2 bases at J, with 14 bases between. The germline CDR1 and CDR2 sequences are MNHEY and SVGAGI. CDR3 protein: CASRTDRRTYEQYF. CDR3 nucleotide sequence: TGTGCCAGCAGAACGGACAGACGAACCTACGAGCAGTACTTC.

Ten or more counts support this clone. V and J are TRBV19 and TRBJ2-1; 7 bases match TRBD1. The CDR3 covers 13 residues. Germline trimming cut 5 bases from V and 5 bases from J; bases unmatched to any gene: 3. Germline CDR1 is LNHDA and CDR2 is SQIVND (reference sequence). CDR3 sequence reads: CASSSTGDNEQFF. DNA for the CDR3: TGTGCCAGTAGTTCTACAGGGGACAATGAGCAGTTCTTC. The full variable domain, with the rest looked up from reference TRBV19 and TRBJ2-1, is DGGITQSPKYLFRKEGQNVTLSCEQNLNHDAMYWYRQDPGQGLRLIYYSQIVNDFQKGDIAEGYSVSREKKESFPLTVTSAQKNPTAFYLCASSSTGDNEQFFGPGTRLTVL.

This clone was counted a few times. V gene TRBV10-3 combines with J gene TRBJ1-4; D gene uncertain. CDR3 length equals 15 residues. Germline assignment: CDR1 ENHRY and CDR2 SYGVKD. Trimming removed 0 bases from V and 4 bases from J, with 9 bases in between. The CDR3 region is CAISESGSNNEKLFF. The CDR3 nucleotides are TGTGCCATCAGTGAGTCTGGCAGTAATAATGAAAAACTGTTTTTT.

The rearrangement links TRBV10-3 to TRBJ2-1, with TRBD2 matching 9 bases. The V and J ends lost 11 bases and 12 bases, in that order; junction bases with no gene match: 5. The CDR3 length is 10 residues. The germline V gene encodes CDR1 ENHRY and CDR2 SYGVKD. CDR3: CASGTSLQFF. CDR3 bases: TGTGCCTCCGGGACTAGCCTGCAGTTCTTC.

The chain has TRBV11-2 and TRBJ2-1; D is uncertain. Germline CDR1 is SGHAT and CDR2 is FQNNGV. This CDR3 region has 16 residues. V lost 5 bases to trimming and J lost 0 bases, with 14 bases between them. The CDR3: CASSLIPTYSYNEQFF. The CDR3 nucleotides read TGTGCCAGCAGCCTTATACCTACGTACTCCTACAATGAGCAGTTCTTC.

The gene calls are TRBV14 and TRBJ2-2, with D perhaps TRBD2 (6 bases). There are 16 residues in the CDR3. The V and J ends lost 3 bases and 2 bases respectively, with 13 bases between them. The germline gives CDR1 SGHDN, CDR2 FVKESK. The CDR3 bases are TGTGCCAGCAGCCACCTGGAGGGCAGAAACACCGGGGAGCTGTTTTTT. This encodes CASSHLEGRNTGELFF.

The V gene is TRBV27, the J gene TRBJ2-1; a weak D match, TRBD1 (5 bases). V was clipped by 3 bases and J by 7 bases, with 16 bases between them. The CDR3 totals 15 residues. The V gene's germline CDR1 is MNHEY and CDR2 SMNVEV (reference sequence). Here the CDR3 reads CASSFRGRVGNEQFF. CDR3 sequence (DNA): TGTGCCAGCAGTTTTAGGGGCCGGGTTGGGAATGAGCAGTTCTTC.

The chain employs TRBV19 and TRBJ1-2; no clear D. Germline V gene lookup returns CDR1 LNHDA and CDR2 SQIVND (reference sequence). The CDR3 totals 14 residues. Trimming stripped 7 bases from V and 2 bases from J, with 14 bases between. CDR3 in DNA: TGTGCCAGTAAGTCGGCAGGTGTCAACTATGGCTACACCTTC. This encodes CASKSAGVNYGYTF. Using reference TRBV19 and TRBJ1-2 for the parts outside the CDR3, the full variable domain is DGGITQSPKYLFRKEGQNVTLSCEQNLNHDAMYWYRQDPGQGLRLIYYSQIVNDFQKGDIAEGYSVSREKKESFPLTVTSAQKNPTAFYLCASKSAGVNYGYTFGSGTRLTVV.

V and J are TRBV19 and TRBJ2-3; D may be TRBD1 (5 bases). CDR1 and CDR2 (germline): LNHDA, SQIVND (reference sequence). The CDR3 has 13 residues. With 9 bases removed from V and 2 bases from J, the gap between germline ends came to 12 bases. The CDR3 region has the DNA TGTGCCAGCGTAGGGGCCCTCACAGATACGCAGTATTTT. Protein product: CASVGALTDTQYF.

This clone was seen just once. The J gene is TRBJ1-2, the V gene TRBV10-3, with TRBD1 matching 7 bases. V was pared by 7 bases and J by 1 base, with 6 bases of the junction left unmatched. CDR3 length: 14 residues. Per the germline V gene, CDR1 is ENHRY and CDR2 is SYGVKD. The CDR3 loop reads CAITRDSLNYGYTF. CDR3 in DNA: TGTGCCATCACGCGGGACAGTCTTAACTATGGCTACACCTTC.

This sequence joins TRBV7-2 and TRBJ1-5, with TRBD1 identical over 7 bases. V shed 4 bases, J shed 3 bases, and the junction held 6 bases outside the gene matches. Germline V gene data show CDR1 as SGHTA and CDR2 as FQGNSA. The CDR3 is made up of 15 amino acids. The CDR3 region has the DNA TGTGCCAGCAGCTCTCTAACAGGGGTCAATCAGCCCCAGCATTTT. This sequence encodes CASSSLTGVNQPQHF. The full variable domain, with the rest looked up from reference TRBV7-2 and TRBJ1-5, is GAGVSQSPSNKVTEKGKDVELRCDPISGHTALYWYRQSLGQGLEFLIYFQGNSAPDKSGLPSDRFSAERTGGSVSTLTIQRTQQEDSAVYLCASSSLTGVNQPQHFGDGTRLSIL.

J is TRBJ1-1 and V is TRBV9, with 7 bases matching TRBD1. The germline V gene encodes CDR1 SGDLS and CDR2 YYNGEE. V lost 0 bases to trimming and J lost 3 bases; unmatched junction nucleotides: 8. The CDR3 consists of 16 residues. CDR3 nucleotide sequence: TGTGCCAGCAGCGTAGGTGGGACCGGGACAGACACTGAAGCTTTCTTT. Protein sequence: CASSVGGTGTDTEAFF.

In this sample, this clone turned up a few times. The chain couples TRBV24-1 to TRBJ1-5, with a possible D match to TRBD1 (5 bases). Germline-derived CDR1 and CDR2 are KGHDR and SFDVKD. The CDR3 is made up of 13 amino acids. V was trimmed by 7 bases and J by 3 bases, leaving 9 bases between them. The CDR3 sequence is CATSQGNNQPQHF. Here the CDR3 DNA reads TGTGCCACCAGCCAGGGCAACAATCAGCCCCAGCATTTT.

This clone was observed once. The V gene is TRBV5-1, the J gene TRBJ1-2, with a weak D call TRBD1 (5 bases). Looked up from germline, CDR1 is SGHRS and CDR2 is YFSETQ. CDR3 length: 15 amino acids. V was clipped by 4 bases and J by 6 bases, with 19 bases between them. The CDR3 DNA is TGCGCCAGCAGCCTAGACAGCTTTGGGGGGGATGGCTACACCTTC. Translated: CASSLDSFGGDGYTF.

This chain uses TRBV29-1 with TRBJ1-4; no firm D call. V shed 4 bases and J shed 8 bases, with 17 bases lying between them. Germline V lookup: CDR1 SQVTM, CDR2 ANQGSEA. The CDR3 is 14 amino acids. In DNA form, the CDR3 reads TGCAGCGTTGTGCTAGAGTCTTCTTCCGAAAAACTGTTTTTT. Protein sequence: CSVVLESSSEKLFF.

This sequence joins TRBV19 and TRBJ2-4; tentative D call: TRBD2 (7 bases). Germline V gene lookup returns CDR1 LNHDA and CDR2 SQIVND (reference sequence). The V and J ends lost 5 bases and 0 bases respectively, with 14 bases between them. CDR3 size: 16 residues. For the CDR3, the DNA is TGTGCCAGTAGTGCGGGAGACAGGCTAGCCAAAAACATTCAGTACTTC. Translating gives CASSAGDRLAKNIQYF.

The CDR3 loop reads CASRRQYRGQDYGYTF. The DNA for the CDR3 is TGTGCCAGCCGCCGCCAGTACAGGGGGCAGGACTATGGCTACACCTTC. The V call is TRBV2, the J call TRBJ1-2, with 9 bases fitting TRBD1. The CDR3 consists of 16 residues. Per germline, CDR1 SNHLY and CDR2 FYNNEI. V shed 8 bases, J shed 3 bases, and the junction held 13 bases outside the gene matches.

The chain employs TRBV5-1 and TRBJ2-2; possible D gene TRBD2, 6 bases. This CDR3 contains 14 residues. Germline V lookup: CDR1 SGHRS, CDR2 YFSETQ. Trimming stripped 0 bases from V and 6 bases from J, with 9 bases between. The DNA of the CDR3 is TGCGCCAGCAGCTTGGGCGGGGATCCCGGGGAGCTGTTTTTT. The encoded protein is CASSLGGDPGELFF.

This clone has only a few counts. The chain employs TRBV6-5 and TRBJ2-1; D is possibly TRBD2 (6 bases). Germline V CDR1 and CDR2: MNHEY, SVGAGI. This CDR3 has 12 amino acids. V lost 2 bases to trimming and J lost 10 bases, with 9 bases between them. CDR3 DNA: TGTGCCAGCAGTTACGTGGCGGGGGAGCAGTTCTTC. Residues: CASSYVAGEQFF.

The chain carries TRBV7-2 and TRBJ1-6; the D gene is possibly TRBD1 (5 bases). The CDR3 sequence is 13 residues long. The germline gives CDR1 SGHTA, CDR2 FQGNSA. CDR3 sequence reads: CVSKGRSNSPLHF. CDR3 DNA: TGTGTTTCCAAGGGGCGGTCGAATTCACCCCTCCACTTT. Filled out from reference TRBV7-2 and TRBJ1-6, the complete variable domain reads GAGVSQSPSNKVTEKGKDVELRCDPISGHTALYWYRQSLGQGLEFLIYFQGNSAPDKSGLPSDRFSAERTGGSVSTLTIQRTQQEDSAVYLCVSKGRSNSPLHFGNGTRLTVT.